The next 28 T cell receptor beta chains were all read from a single sample in a study of immune characterization of retroperitoneal liposarcoma. MiXCR, applied by TCRdb to the PCR reads, yields one record per CDR3 protein. The sample has about 10,000 distinct CDR3 sequences, approximately 24% seen once. Sequencing used blood. The receptors shown here come from a male donor with retroperitoneal liposarcoma.

The rearrangement joins TRBV12-3 or TRBV12-4 to TRBJ1-4; D unclear. V was cut by 7 bases and J by 10 bases, with 19 bases left in between. The CDR3 contains 14 residues. The chain's CDR3 is CASTPTRTGGKLFF. In DNA form, the CDR3 reads TGTGCCAGCACACCTACCAGGACCGGAGGAAAACTGTTTTTT.

The sample holds many counts of this clonotype. The chain uses TRBV6-5 and TRBJ2-1, with D possibly matching TRBD2 (7 bases). Trimming took 11 bases from V and 4 from J, leaving 18 bases between them. The CDR3 is made up of 14 amino acids. Looked up from germline, CDR1 is MNHEY and CDR2 is SVGAGI. Here the CDR3 reads CAAGEGGPYNEQFF. DNA for the CDR3: TGTGCCGCAGGGGAGGGGGGTCCGTACAATGAGCAGTTCTTC.

The chain is built from TRBV9 and TRBJ2-3; 7 bases map to TRBD2. With V trimmed by 4 bases and J by 0 bases, 5 bases remained unmatched. Germline V gene lookup returns CDR1 SGDLS and CDR2 YYNGEE. This CDR3 has 15 residues. CDR3 protein: CASSPSGTSTDTQYF. CDR3 DNA: TGTGCCAGCAGCCCTAGCGGTACTAGCACAGATACGCAGTATTTT.

The chain combines TRBV7-6 with TRBJ2-1; the D gene could be TRBD1 or TRBD2 (5 bases each). The J call is uncertain, as TRBJ2-5 better fits the DNA end. This CDR3 is 15 amino acids long. From germline, CDR1 is SGHVS and CDR2 FNYEAQ. CDR3 sequence reads: CASSPGEGRWETQYF. CDR3 nucleotide sequence: TGTGCCAGCAGCCCTGGCGAGGGGCGCTGGGAGACCCAGTACTTC.

The genes are TRBV14 and TRBJ2-5; D is unresolved. Germline CDR1 reads SGHDN; CDR2 reads FVKESK. The CDR3 is 15 residues long. V lost 4 bases and J lost 1, with 13 bases in between. The CDR3 DNA sequence: TGTGCCAGCAGCCCAGTCATTGGCATCCAAGAGACCCAGTACTTC. Residues: CASSPVIGIQETQYF.

The CDR3 sequence is CASSSIIGGSYNEQFF. The CDR3 nucleotides read TGTGCCAGCAGCTCCATTATCGGGGGATCCTACAATGAGCAGTTCTTC. V is TRBV6-1 and J is TRBJ2-1, with D possibly TRBD2 on 6 matching bases. The CDR3 contains 16 residues. Germline loops: CDR1 MNHNS, CDR2 SASEGT. Trimming shortened V by 6 bases and J by 1 base, and 16 bases separated the two germline ends.

This clonotype was counted many times. This chain links TRBV29-1 with TRBJ2-2, with D perhaps assigned TRBD1 or TRBD2 (6 bases each). CDR3 size: 15 residues. V lost 0 bases to trimming and J lost 7 bases, with 15 bases between them. Looked up from germline, CDR1 is SQVTM and CDR2 is ANQGSEA. This CDR3 is CSVEDPGGAGGELFF. The CDR3 bases are TGCAGCGTTGAAGATCCCGGGGGCGCGGGCGGGGAGCTGTTTTTT.

Only a few counts were recorded for this clonotype. The CDR3 sequence: CASSLDPGDYSYEQFF. CDR3 bases: TGTGCCAGCAGCTTGGACCCGGGTGATTATTCCTACGAGCAGTTCTTC. This rearrangement joins TRBV5-4 to TRBJ2-1; D is unresolved. Trimming removed 0 bases from V and 10 bases from J, with 20 bases in between. The CDR3 loop spans 16 amino acids. Germline V gene data show CDR1 as SGHNT and CDR2 as YYREEE (reference sequence).

This clonotype ranks as medium-sized. The CDR3 DNA is TGTGCCAGCAGTCCGGACGGCAACAATCAGCCCCAGCATTTT. Translation gives CASSPDGNNQPQHF. This chain joins TRBV12-3 or TRBV12-4 and TRBJ1-5; D is undetermined. This CDR3 has 14 amino acids. Trimming removed 5 bases at V and 3 bases at J, with 11 bases between.

V is TRBV12-3 or TRBV12-4 and J is TRBJ2-4, with no clear D. V was shortened by 2 bases and J by 1 base, with 9 bases between the two germline ends. There are 15 residues in the CDR3. In DNA form, the CDR3 reads TGTGCCAGCAGTTTACAGGTCTCGGCCAAAAACATTCAGTACTTC. Protein product: CASSLQVSAKNIQYF.

Within the sample, this clonotype is medium-sized. V gene TRBV12-5 combines with J gene TRBJ2-1; weak D call: TRBD2 (6 bases). The V gene's germline CDR1 is LGHNT and CDR2 FRNRAP. Trimming left V 3 bases short and J 6 bases short, with 6 bases between. The CDR3 length is 12 residues. The CDR3, as DNA: TGTGCTAGTGGTTTTAGCGGCAATGAGCAGTTCTTC. This translates into CASGFSGNEQFF.

This clonotype has ten or more counts. The genes are TRBV6-1 and TRBJ1-5; 9 nucleotides align to TRBD1. This CDR3 contains 15 residues. Germline V gene sequence: CDR1 MNHNS, CDR2 SASEGT. After removal of 7 bases from V and 2 bases from J, the junction contained 6 bases not matched to a gene. DNA for the CDR3: TGTGCCAGCAATAGACAGGGGGACGGCAATCAGCCCCAGCATTTT. Residues: CASNRQGDGNQPQHF.

The rearrangement joins TRBV5-1 to TRBJ1-1; D not certain. V shed 5 bases and J shed 0 bases, with 11 bases lying between them. Germline loops: CDR1 SGHRS, CDR2 YFSETQ. This CDR3 spans 14 amino acids. The CDR3 DNA follows: TGCGCCAGCAGGCTTGCGATTTTGAACACTGAAGCTTTCTTT. It yields the protein CASRLAILNTEAFF.

This clonotype was detected ten times or more. This chain connects TRBV6-1 to TRBJ2-1; D not certain. The J call may be in error: the DNA end matches TRBJ2-7 better. Germline CDR1 MNHNS, CDR2 SASEGT. This CDR3 comprises 13 residues. This CDR3 is CASSQTSGYEQYF. In DNA, the CDR3 is TGTGCCAGCAGCCAGACCTCGGGCTACGAGCAGTACTTC.

This clonotype showed up just a few times. The chain employs TRBV6-6 and TRBJ2-1; tentatively, D is TRBD1 or TRBD2 (5 bases each). The DNA end is a closer match to TRBJ2-7, so the J assignment may be wrong. The CDR3 is 18 residues long. CDR1 is MNHNY and CDR2 is SVGAGI in the germline V gene (reference sequence). This chain's CDR3 is CASSYSRARGRSSYEQYF. CDR3 bases: TGTGCCAGCAGTTACTCGAGGGCGAGGGGCCGAAGCTCCTACGAGCAGTACTTC.

In regard to this clonotype: One end of the junction is discordant with germline, which a read error may explain. The chain employs TRBV7-7 and TRBJ2-5; D is possibly TRBD1 (5 bases). Looked up from germline, CDR1 is SSHAT and CDR2 is FNYEAQ (reference sequence). The CDR3 is made up of 15 amino acids. CDR3 nucleotide sequence: TGTGCTAGCAGCCCGCTCCCCGGCAGGGAAGAGACCCAGTACTTC. The encoded protein is CASSPLPGREETQYF.

This rearrangement joins TRBV4-1 to TRBJ2-1; D possibly matches TRBD1 or TRBD2 (5 bases each). Germline CDR1 is MGHRA and CDR2 is YSYEKL. This CDR3 contains 17 residues. V was shortened by 2 bases and J by 4 bases, with 18 bases between the two germline ends. The CDR3 nucleotides read TGCGCCAGCAGCCAACACCACGGGGCTAGCAGATACAATGAGCAGTTCTTC. This gives the protein CASSQHHGASRYNEQFF.

By sample share, this clonotype is medium-sized. The chain couples TRBV12-3 or TRBV12-4 to TRBJ2-2; D is perhaps TRBD1 (5 bases). Trimming left V 7 bases short and J 6 bases short, with 6 bases between. This CDR3 comprises 11 residues. CDR3 amino acids: CASKGPGELFF. In DNA form, the CDR3 reads TGTGCCAGCAAGGGGCCCGGGGAGCTGTTTTTT.

The chain couples TRBV6-1 to TRBJ1-1; tentatively, D is TRBD1 (5 bases). The V and J ends lost 5 bases and 3 bases respectively, with 10 bases between them. Looked up from germline, CDR1 is MNHNS and CDR2 is SASEGT. This CDR3 comprises 13 residues. CDR3 nucleotide sequence: TGTGCCAGCAGTACGGGGGTTTACACTGAAGCTTTCTTT. It codes for CASSTGVYTEAFF.

This clonotype is medium-sized in the sample. A read error may account for a junction end that differs from germline. This rearrangement joins TRBV27 to TRBJ2-3; 12 bases fit TRBD2. The length of the CDR3 is 16 residues. The germline CDR1 and CDR2 sequences are MNHEY and SMNVEV (reference sequence). CDR3 amino acids: CASRLAGGTSTDTQYF. In nucleotides, the CDR3 is TGTGCTAGCAGGCTAGCGGGGGGGACTAGCACAGATACGCAGTATTTT.

V is TRBV2 and J is TRBJ2-5; no definite D call. The CDR3 contains 11 residues. Germline V lookup: CDR1 SNHLY, CDR2 FYNNEI. Trimming took 1 base from V and 7 from J, leaving 4 bases between them. The CDR3 sequence is CASSEEGTQYF. The CDR3 region has the DNA TGTGCCAGCAGTGAAGAGGGGACCCAGTACTTC.

By share of the sample, this clonotype is large (0.1 to 1%). The V call is TRBV6-1, the J call TRBJ1-1; no definite D call. The CDR3 consists of 15 residues. CDR1 MNHNS and CDR2 SASEGT come from the germline V gene. V dropped 4 bases and J dropped 6 bases, with 18 bases sitting between them. The CDR3 is CASSVQSSDFSEAFF. CDR3 in DNA: TGTGCCAGCAGTGTCCAGAGTTCCGATTTTTCTGAAGCTTTCTTT.

This clonotype ranks as large. The V gene is TRBV6-6, the J gene TRBJ2-1; TRBD1 aligns across 10 bases. Looked up from germline, CDR1 is MNHNY and CDR2 is SVGAGI (reference sequence). There are 15 residues in the CDR3. The J segment lost 5 bases and the V segment lost 2 bases, leaving 3 bases of the junction unmatched. The CDR3 loop reads CASSYGTGVHNEQFF. Here the CDR3 DNA reads TGTGCCAGCAGTTACGGGACAGGGGTCCACAATGAGCAGTTCTTC.

Concerning this clonotype itself: A read error is possible here, since a much larger clone lies one base away. The chain has TRBV12-3 or TRBV12-4 and TRBJ2-2; the D gene is possibly TRBD1 (6 bases). The CDR3 is 16 residues long. The CDR3 loop reads CASHPEQGKRSGEPFF. The CDR3 DNA reads TGTGCCAGTCACCCCGAACAGGGAAAGAGGTCCGGGGAGCCGTTTTTT.

In its sample, this clonotype was seen a few times. The chain couples TRBV4-2 to TRBJ2-5, with 8 bases fitting TRBD2. Germline V gene sequence: CDR1 LGHNA, CDR2 YNFKEQ. The ends lost 4 bases at V and 7 bases at J; junction bases unmatched: 8. CDR3 size: 14 residues. The CDR3 DNA reads as TGTGCCAGCAGCCCCGGGGGGGATTCATGGACCCAGTACTTC. Amino acid sequence: CASSPGGDSWTQYF.

The rearrangement joins TRBV10-1 to TRBJ2-1, with 9 bases identical to TRBD2. The end of the DNA fits TRBJ2-4 better, so the J call may be wrong. The CDR3 is 16 residues long. Germline assignment: CDR1 WNHNN and CDR2 SYGVQD (reference sequence). DNA for the CDR3: TGCGCCAGCAGTGAGAAGCGGGAGGTAACCAAAAACATTCAGTACTTC. Translating it yields CASSEKREVTKNIQYF.

This clonotype was recorded once. The chain has TRBV6-1 and TRBJ2-4; TRBD2 aligns across 7 bases. Germline V gene lookup returns CDR1 MNHNS and CDR2 SASEGT. V was pared by 2 bases and J by 7 bases, with 5 bases of the junction left unmatched. The CDR3 contains 14 residues. CDR3 in DNA: TGTGCCAGCAGTGAATTCGGGGGGACGAACATTCAGTACTTC. Its protein is CASSEFGGTNIQYF.

About this clonotype: A much larger clone sits a single nucleotide away, making a read error possible. The chain carries TRBV7-8 and TRBJ2-3; D gene ambiguous. This CDR3 has 16 residues. Germline V gene sequence: CDR1 SGHVS, CDR2 FQNEAQ. CDR3 nucleotide sequence: TGTGTCAGCAGCGACTGGACGGTCCCTGGCACAGATACGCAGTATTTT. Encoded protein: CVSSDWTVPGTDTQYF. The entire variable domain, with the rest obtained from reference TRBV7-8 and TRBJ2-3, is as follows: GAGVSQSPRYKVAKRGQDVALRCDPISGHVSLFWYQQALGQGPEFLTYFQNEAQLDKSGLPSDRFFAERPEGSVSTLKIQRTQQEDSAVYLCVSSDWTVPGTDTQYFGPGTRLTVL.